The following is a T cell receptor (beta chain) sequence with its context. What it binds is unknown. Relative to the germline gene, one junction end is altered; a read error may explain this. The data were obtained in a study of post-analysis software for immune sequencing data. In the study overall: Disease trajectories encompassed relapsing-remitting, secondary progressive and progressive-relapsing multiple sclerosis.

Germline CDR1 is MNHEY and CDR2 is SVGAGI. The CDR3 totals 15 residues. General study results and limits: The study found TRBV5-6, TRBV5-1 and TRBV20-1 among roughly 5 TRBV segments more frequent in patients than controls.

Unique molecular identifiers were present in the TCR beta cDNA libraries. A single record per CDR3 protein comes from TCRdb applying MiXCR to the PCR reads. This table has fewer than 850,000 distinct CDR3 sequences, more than 45% appearing once. Sample: blood. This clonotype was sampled from a girl aged 5-17 years with multiple sclerosis. The chain recombines TRBV6-5 with TRBJ2-7; the D gene is possibly TRBD2 (5 bases). In DNA form, the CDR3 reads TGTGCCAGCAGTTATTCTACCGGGATCCGCTACGCGCAGTACTTC. Translation: CASSYSTGIRYAQYF.